The entry that follows covers one T cell receptor beta chain sequence. The TRB cDNA libraries were prepared by 5' RACE with UMI labels. Reanalyzing the 5' RACE reads, TCRdb keeps one entry per CDR3 protein, without DNA. Found here are about 92,000 distinct CDR3 sequences; the top ten clones hold about 1.5%. The data stem from a study of CXCR3-negative and CXCR3-positive naive CD8 T cells. CDR3 length: 13 residues. CDR1 is MNHNY, CDR2 SVGAGI, per germline (reference sequence). In triplicate, each CD8+ T cell subset was sorted at 250,000 to 300,000 cells per replicate. Source material: naive CXCR3- CD8+ T cells from blood. The subset was: CD45RO-CCR7+CD27+CD95- naive CD8+ T cells lacking CXCR3 (TNR3-). The rearrangement links TRBV6-6 to TRBJ1-5; TCRdb's D call, TRBD1, is unchecked because there is no DNA. This receptor was identified in a human donor in good health. Some clones in this sample may be carry-over from other donors' samples. CDR3 residues: CASGGTVNQPQHF.